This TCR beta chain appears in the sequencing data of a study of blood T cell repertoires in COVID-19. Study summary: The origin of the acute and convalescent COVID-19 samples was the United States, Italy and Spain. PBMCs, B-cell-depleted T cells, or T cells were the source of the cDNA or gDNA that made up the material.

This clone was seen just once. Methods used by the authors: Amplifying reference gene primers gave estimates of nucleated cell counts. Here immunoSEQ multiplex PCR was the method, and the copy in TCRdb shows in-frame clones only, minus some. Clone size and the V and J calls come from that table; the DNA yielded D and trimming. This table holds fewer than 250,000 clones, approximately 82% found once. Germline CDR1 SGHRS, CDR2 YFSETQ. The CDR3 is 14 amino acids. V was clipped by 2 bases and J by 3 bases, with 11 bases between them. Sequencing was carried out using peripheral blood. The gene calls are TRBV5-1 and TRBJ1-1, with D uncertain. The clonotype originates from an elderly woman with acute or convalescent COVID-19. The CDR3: CASSFGPGYTEAFF. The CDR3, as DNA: TGCGCCAGCAGCTTCGGTCCGGGTTACACTGAAGCTTTCTTT.